These T cell receptor beta chains were read from a single sample in a study of cytotoxic CD8 clonotypes in ibrutinib-treated CLL. Only in-frame clones appear in the TCRdb table, and some are missing; sequencing was by immunoSEQ multiplex PCR. The sample comprises 250,000 to 350,000 clones, 65% to 85% of which are singletons, and around 5.1% rests with the top ten. Sequenced material: PBMCs, taken at disease progression, from a patient treated with ibrutinib. The receptors come from a human donor with chronic lymphocytic leukemia. CDR3s include the opening cysteine and the closing phenylalanine or tryptophan. The D gene is left open where the match is weak. Clone size, where shown, is once, few, many, or a class for clones that have expanded.

size	J	V	D	length	CDR3	DNA
-	TRBJ1-3	TRBV15	-	15	CATSRDLLSGNTIYF	TGTGCCACCAGCAGAGACCTTCTCTCTGGAAACACCATATATTTT
-	TRBJ2-7	TRBV29-1	-	14	CSVAVQGQTYEQYF	TGCAGCGTTGCAGTGCAGGGGCAAACCTACGAGCAGTACTTC
once	TRBJ2-7	TRBV23-1	-	14	CASSWTLTSYEQYF	TGCGCCAGCAGTTGGACACTAACATCCTACGAGCAGTACTTC
few	TRBJ2-2	TRBV10-3	-	12	CAISKNTGELFF	TGTGCCATCAGTAAGAACACCGGGGAGCTGTTTTTT
-	TRBJ2-1	TRBV27	-	16	CASSLSRRGTGDEQFF	TGTGCCAGCAGTTTATCCCGGCGAGGTACGGGCGATGAGCAGTTCTTC
-	TRBJ2-5	TRBV5-4	-	14	CASSDRGVQETQYF	TGTGCCAGCAGCGATAGGGGTGTCCAAGAGACCCAGTACTTC
-	TRBJ2-5	TRBV28	TRBD2	16	CASSKDGLVGEETQYF	TGTGCCAGCAGTAAGGATGGACTAGTCGGGGAAGAGACCCAGTACTTC
-	TRBJ2-5	TRBV28	TRBD1	13	CASSTGGWETQYF	TGTGCCAGCAGCACAGGGGGCTGGGAGACCCAGTACTTC
-	TRBJ2-7	TRBV5-1	-	15	CASSPDGKNTYEQYF	TGCGCCAGCAGTCCCGACGGTAAAAATACCTACGAGCAGTACTTC
-	TRBJ2-2	TRBV10-3	-	17	CAIAGAGASENTGELFF	TGTGCCATCGCCGGGGCTGGAGCTAGCGAAAACACCGGGGAGCTGTTTTTT
-	TRBJ1-1	TRBV10-3	-	13	CAISETSKAEAFF	TGTGCCATCAGTGAGACCAGTAAGGCTGAAGCTTTCTTT
-	TRBJ2-5	TRBV28	-	16	CASRGSAELAQDTQYF	TGTGCCAGCAGGGGTTCGGCCGAACTAGCCCAAGATACCCAGTACTTC
-	TRBJ2-1	TRBV29-1	-	15	CSVRTDGSSYNEQFF	TGCAGCGTCCGAACGGACGGGAGCTCCTACAATGAGCAGTTCTTC
once	TRBJ2-3	TRBV28	-	15	CASSLRQGHTDTQYF	TGTGCCAGCAGTTTAAGGCAGGGTCACACAGATACGCAGTATTTT
-	TRBJ2-1	TRBV5-6	-	14	CASSTGGPWDEQFF	TGTGCCAGCAGCACGGGGGGCCCCTGGGATGAGCAGTTCTTC
few	TRBJ1-1	TRBV10-3	-	12	CASAPGDTEAFF	TGTGCCAGCGCACCGGGTGACACTGAAGCTTTCTTT
-	TRBJ2-4	TRBV2	-	15	CASSAEQGFKNIQYF	TGTGCCAGCAGTGCCGAACAGGGTTTCAAAAACATTCAGTACTTC
-	TRBJ2-3	TRBV6-6	-	12	CASSYRPEGQYF	TGTGCCAGCAGTTACCGGCCGGAGGGGCAGTATTTT
-	TRBJ2-3	TRBV7-2	TRBD1	16	CASSLWGDRGTDTQYF	TGTGCCAGCAGCTTATGGGGAGACAGGGGCACAGATACGCAGTATTTT
once	TRBJ1-4	TRBV7-6	-	14	CASSLAPAGEKLFF	TGTGCCAGCAGCTTAGCCCCCGCGGGTGAAAAACTGTTTTTT
-	TRBJ1-2	TRBV2	-	13	CASSEAGHYGYTF	TGTGCCAGCAGTGAGGCAGGGCACTATGGCTACACCTTC
-	TRBJ1-2	TRBV11-2	-	13	CASSLGPNYGYTF	TGTGCCAGCAGCTTAGGTCCTAACTATGGCTACACCTTC
-	TRBJ2-4	TRBV11-2	-	16	CASSFGDGAAKNIQYF	TGTGCCAGCAGCTTCGGTGATGGGGCGGCCAAAAACATTCAGTACTTC
-	TRBJ2-2	TRBV18	-	17	CASSPPNLGRPTGELFF	TGTGCCAGCTCACCACCGAATCTCGGCAGGCCGACCGGGGAGCTGTTTTTT
-	TRBJ1-1	TRBV7-6	-	17	CASSLFPGRPTNTEAFF	TGTGCCAGCAGCTTATTCCCCGGACGACCGACGAATACTGAAGCTTTCTTT
-	TRBJ2-7	TRBV28	-	16	CATLRRGAGGRYEQYF	TGTGCCACTCTTCGAAGAGGGGCTGGTGGTAGGTACGAGCAGTACTTC
-	TRBJ2-5	TRBV7-9	TRBD1	16	CASSPTTGQIQETQYF	TGTGCCAGCAGCCCGACGACGGGACAGATACAAGAGACCCAGTACTTC
-	TRBJ2-5	TRBV2	TRBD2	14	CASSVRLAQETQYF	TGTGCCAGCAGTGTCCGACTAGCCCAAGAGACCCAGTACTTC
-	TRBJ2-7	TRBV11-2	TRBD1	13	CASSQDRGREQYF	TGTGCCAGCAGCCAGGACAGGGGGCGTGAGCAGTACTTC
-	TRBJ2-2	TRBV14	TRBD1	16	CASSPWTGGRTGELFF	TGTGCCAGCAGCCCTTGGACAGGGGGACGGACCGGGGAGCTGTTTTTT
-	TRBJ2-3	TRBV29-1	TRBD1	14	CSIRDRGSTDTQYF	TGCAGCATCAGGGACAGGGGTAGCACAGATACGCAGTATTTT
-	TRBJ1-6	TRBV5-1	-	17	CASSLVGGRDEHSPLHF	TGCGCCAGCAGCTTGGTGGGGGGACGCGACGAGCATTCACCCCTCCACTTT
-	TRBJ2-2	TRBV9	-	18	CASSVSPGGDIFTGELFF	TGTGCCAGCAGCGTATCCCCAGGGGGGGACATTTTCACCGGGGAGCTGTTTTTT
-	TRBJ1-2	TRBV4-1	-	13	CASSRGAGYGYTF	TGCGCCAGCAGCCGGGGGGCAGGGTATGGCTACACCTTC
-	TRBJ2-7	TRBV18	TRBD2	15	CASFGTSGMSYEQYF	TGTGCCAGCTTCGGGACTAGCGGTATGAGTTACGAGCAGTACTTC
-	TRBJ2-7	TRBV5-1	-	12	CASSLDNRCWYF	TGCGCCAGCAGCTTGGACAACAGGTGCTGGTACTTC
-	TRBJ1-1	TRBV5-4	TRBD1	15	CASSDPGTGALEAFF	TGTGCCAGCAGCGACCCCGGGACAGGGGCTCTGGAAGCTTTCTTT
-	TRBJ2-5	TRBV19	-	14	CASQTGPQQETQYF	TGTGCCAGCCAGACAGGACCTCAACAAGAGACCCAGTACTTC
-	TRBJ2-1	TRBV5-6	-	16	CASSLEVLSSYNEQFF	TGTGCCAGCAGCCTGGAGGTACTTAGCTCCTACAATGAGCAGTTCTTC
-	TRBJ2-7	TRBV5-6	-	16	CASSLGGRGLSYEQYF	TGTGCCAGCAGCTTGGGCGGTCGGGGACTCTCCTACGAGCAGTACTTC
-	TRBJ2-6	TRBV7-9	TRBD1	17	CASSFSGGPGGANVLTF	TGTGCCAGCAGCTTTTCAGGGGGCCCTGGAGGGGCCAACGTCCTGACTTTC
-	TRBJ1-2	TRBV6-5	-	15	CASSYQGLDDYGYTF	TGTGCCAGCAGTTACCAGGGGTTGGATGACTATGGCTACACCTTC
-	TRBJ1-5	TRBV15	-	16	CATSRDRGLISQPQHF	TGTGCCACCAGCAGAGATCGGGGCCTGATCTCTCAGCCCCAGCATTTT
-	TRBJ2-5	TRBV5-1	-	12	CASSPREETQYF	TGCGCCAGCAGCCCGAGGGAAGAGACCCAGTACTTC
-	TRBJ2-7	TRBV11-2	-	15	CASSLGPGANYEQYF	TGTGCCAGCAGCTTAGGGCCGGGGGCGAACTACGAGCAGTACTTC
-	TRBJ2-2	TRBV5-1	-	13	CASKVTIGGELFF	TGCGCCAGCAAGGTGACTATAGGCGGGGAGCTGTTTTTT
-	TRBJ2-3	TRBV27	-	12	CASGGMTDTQYF	TGTGCCAGCGGCGGGATGACAGATACGCAGTATTTT
-	TRBJ1-1	TRBV28	-	13	CASSFAGFPEAFF	TGTGCCAGCAGTTTTGCAGGGTTCCCTGAAGCTTTCTTT